Listed here are 23 T cell receptor beta chains from one sample, sequenced in a study of control samples from healthy donors and cancer patients. Profiling relied on immunoSEQ multiplex PCR, and the TCRdb table lists in-frame clones only, not all of them. Of approximately 140,000 clones in the sample, more than 85% were seen once. Specimen: blood. The receptor set was obtained from a man in his late teens or twenties in good health.

This chain joins TRBV6-5 and TRBJ2-7; D is possibly TRBD1 (5 bases). In germline, CDR1 is MNHEY, CDR2 SVGAGI. The CDR3 spans 14 residues. V lost 7 bases and J 4 bases, leaving 17 bases between the germline ends. The CDR3 sequence is CASNHDRSGYEQYF. The CDR3 nucleotides are TGTGCCAGCAACCACGACAGAAGTGGATACGAGCAGTACTTC.

The sample holds one count of this clone. The chain couples TRBV6-2 or TRBV6-3 to TRBJ2-7; D may be TRBD1 or TRBD2 (5 bases each). Germline lookup yields CDR1 MNHEY and CDR2 SVGEGT. The V gene lost 4 bases and the J gene lost 0 bases, with 7 bases spanning the gap. This CDR3 contains 13 residues. The CDR3 is CASSLGPSYEQYF. CDR3 coding DNA: TGTGCCAGCAGTTTGGGACCCTCCTACGAGCAGTACTTC.

The chain is built from TRBV7-9 and TRBJ2-1; D unclear. V lost 2 bases and J 5 bases, leaving 7 bases between the germline ends. Per germline, CDR1 SEHNR and CDR2 FQNEAQ (reference sequence). This CDR3 spans 13 amino acids. The CDR3 nucleotides read TGTGCCAGCAGCTTATATAACGACAATGAGCAGTTCTTC. Its translation is CASSLYNDNEQFF. The full variable domain, its missing parts supplied by reference TRBV7-9 and TRBJ2-1, is DTGVSQNPRHKITKRGQNVTFRCDPISEHNRLYWYRQTLGQGPEFLTYFQNEAQLEKSRLLSDRFSAERPKGSFSTLEIQRTEQGDSAMYLCASSLYNDNEQFFGPGTRLTVL.

The rearrangement links TRBV6-5 to TRBJ2-5; no reliable D call. The CDR3 is made up of 15 amino acids. Looked up from germline, CDR1 is MNHEY and CDR2 is SVGAGI. V lost 6 bases and J lost 4, with 18 bases in between. The CDR3 protein is CASSQPRVDGETQYF. For the CDR3, the DNA is TGTGCCAGCAGCCAACCTCGGGTAGATGGAGAGACCCAGTACTTC.

The chain is built from TRBV10-3 and TRBJ2-5; 9 positions match TRBD2. Germline V gene lookup returns CDR1 ENHRY and CDR2 SYGVKD. The V gene end was trimmed by 3 bases and the J gene end by 6 bases; junction bases not matched to a gene: 11. The CDR3 has 16 amino acids. CDR3 region: CAISDPAAGGPKTQYF. In DNA, the CDR3 is TGTGCCATCAGTGACCCGGCGGCGGGAGGGCCGAAGACCCAGTACTTC.

V is TRBV6-2 or TRBV6-3 and J is TRBJ1-2; 8 bases match TRBD1. Trimming took 4 bases from V and 14 from J; bases not matched to a gene: 12. This CDR3 is 13 amino acids long. Germline V gives CDR1 MNHEY, CDR2 SVGEGT. In DNA form, the CDR3 reads TGTGCCAGCAGTTGGACAGGGACCCCCTTCGTGACCTTC. Translating it yields CASSWTGTPFVTF.

This clone was seen a single time. The chain is built from TRBV28 and TRBJ2-7, with 7 bases matching TRBD1. The CDR3 consists of 16 residues. The germline V gene encodes CDR1 MDHEN and CDR2 SYDVKM. Trimming took 6 bases from V and 2 from J; bases not matched to a gene: 13. CDR3 sequence (DNA): TGTGCCAGCAGGCTTCACGGACAGGTCAGTCCCTACGAGCAGTACTTC. It translates to CASRLHGQVSPYEQYF.

The genes are TRBV25-1 and TRBJ1-1; D uncertain. Per the germline V gene, CDR1 is MGHDK and CDR2 is SYGVNS. The CDR3 covers 14 residues. Trimming took 3 bases from V and 0 from J, leaving 8 bases between them. CDR3 bases: TGTGCCAGCAGTGATTTACGAGTGAACACTGAAGCTTTCTTT. Amino acids: CASSDLRVNTEAFF.

The chain links TRBV28 to TRBJ2-7; D not resolved. The V gene lost 7 bases and the J gene lost 6 bases, with 10 bases spanning the gap. The V gene's germline CDR1 is MDHEN and CDR2 SYDVKM. The CDR3 runs 11 residues. The CDR3 nucleotides read TGTGCCAGCATAAAGACGGCCGAGCAGTACTTC. Translation gives CASIKTAEQYF.

The gene calls are TRBV4-3 and TRBJ1-1; D is possibly TRBD1 (5 bases). Per the germline V gene, CDR1 is LGHNA and CDR2 is YSLEER. The V end was cut by 5 bases, the J end by 3 bases, with 13 bases between. This CDR3 region has 14 residues. CDR3 in amino acids: CASSIRGGDTEAFF. As DNA, the CDR3 is TGCGCCAGCAGCATCCGGGGAGGGGACACTGAAGCTTTCTTT.

The chain joins TRBV5-6 to TRBJ1-6, with 9 positions matching TRBD1. The CDR3 has 13 residues. V gave up 4 bases and J gave up 11 bases; unmatched junction bases: 4. Germline-derived CDR1 and CDR2 are SGHDT and YYEEEE. This chain's CDR3 is CASSGQGWAPLHF. In DNA form, the CDR3 reads TGTGCCAGCAGCGGACAGGGGTGGGCACCCCTCCACTTT.

The rearrangement uses TRBV6-6 and TRBJ2-7; D gene unclear. Between the trimmed V and J ends, which lost 2 bases and 3 bases, there was a span of 8 bases. Per germline, CDR1 MNHNY and CDR2 SVGAGI (reference sequence). The CDR3 is made up of 13 amino acids. The CDR3 bases are TGTGCCAGCAGTTACGCGGAAATCTACGAGCAGTACTTC. Protein sequence: CASSYAEIYEQYF.

The chain uses TRBV4-2 and TRBJ2-7; 13 bases are shared with TRBD2. CDR3 size: 18 residues. J gave up 2 bases and V 4 bases, and 11 bases lay outside the gene matches. The germline V gene encodes CDR1 LGHNA and CDR2 YNFKEQ. The chain's CDR3 is CASSPGGLAGNLPYEQYF. CDR3 sequence (DNA): TGTGCCAGCAGCCCCGGGGGACTAGCGGGGAACCTTCCCTACGAGCAGTACTTC.

The gene calls are TRBV25-1 and TRBJ1-5; 7 bases map to TRBD1. CDR3 length equals 14 residues. Germline V gene data show CDR1 as MGHDK and CDR2 as SYGVNS. The V segment lost 6 bases and the J segment 1 base; nucleotides outside the gene matches: 3. In DNA, the CDR3 is TGTGCCAGCAGACCACAGGGGAGCAATCAGCCCCAGCATTTT. Its translation: CASRPQGSNQPQHF.

This clone was detected many times. The CDR3 bases are TGTGCCAGCAGCTTCACCCGGGTCTCTGGGGCCAACGTCCTGACTTTC. It codes for CASSFTRVSGANVLTF. This sequence joins TRBV7-8 and TRBJ2-6, with D hard to call. Germline values: CDR1 SGHVS, CDR2 FQNEAQ. The CDR3 length is 16 residues. V was shortened by 3 bases and J by 0 bases, with 9 bases between the two germline ends. The entire variable domain, with the rest obtained from reference TRBV7-8 and TRBJ2-6, is as follows: GAGVSQSPRYKVAKRGQDVALRCDPISGHVSLFWYQQALGQGPEFLTYFQNEAQLDKSGLPSDRFFAERPEGSVSTLKIQRTQQEDSAVYLCASSFTRVSGANVLTFGAGSRLTVL.

This chain uses TRBV7-2 with TRBJ2-5; 12 bases map to TRBD1. The V and J ends lost 6 bases and 5 bases, in that order; junction bases with no gene match: 13. The CDR3 is made up of 17 amino acids. Per the germline V gene, CDR1 is SGHTA and CDR2 is FQGNSA. CDR3 bases: TGTGCCAGCAGTTTTGCCGGTGGGACAGGGGGCTGGGAGACCCAGTACTTC. This sequence encodes CASSFAGGTGGWETQYF.

V is TRBV2 and J is TRBJ2-3, with D perhaps matching TRBD2 (6 bases). CDR1 is SNHLY and CDR2 is FYNNEI in the germline V gene. This CDR3 comprises 12 residues. Trimming took 8 bases from V and 4 from J, leaving 10 bases between them. CDR3 nucleotide sequence: TGTGCCAGCTTCGGGGGAGCAGATACGCAGTATTTT. Translating it yields CASFGGADTQYF.

This clone was counted a few times. The chain has TRBV7-2 and TRBJ1-6, with 9 positions matching TRBD1. CDR3 length: 14 residues. Germline CDR1 is SGHTA and CDR2 is FQGNSA. V lost 5 bases, J lost 10 bases, and 6 bases stayed unmatched. The CDR3 here is CASSRDRVGSPLHF. The CDR3 DNA reads TGTGCCAGCAGCCGGGACAGGGTAGGATCACCCCTCCACTTT. The full variable domain, rest sourced from reference TRBV7-2 and TRBJ1-6, is GAGVSQSPSNKVTEKGKDVELRCDPISGHTALYWYRQSLGQGLEFLIYFQGNSAPDKSGLPSDRFSAERTGGSVSTLTIQRTQQEDSAVYLCASSRDRVGSPLHFGNGTRLTVT.

This clone came up once. The DNA of the CDR3 is TGTGCCAGCAGTTTAGTGGGATCAGCTTTCTTT. Encoded protein: CASSLVGSAFF. The V gene is TRBV12-3 or TRBV12-4, the J gene TRBJ1-1; no clear D gene. The CDR3 sequence is 11 residues long. Deletions cut 1 base from V and 10 bases from J, with 7 bases between.

The rearrangement joins TRBV4-3 to TRBJ2-3, with TRBD2 identical over 11 bases. CDR3 length: 16 amino acids. Germline V lookup: CDR1 LGHNA, CDR2 YSLEER. The V segment lost 3 bases and the J segment 2 bases; nucleotides outside the gene matches: 4. CDR3 in amino acids: CASSQLAGGFTDTQYF. The CDR3 region has the DNA TGCGCCAGCAGCCAGTTAGCGGGAGGGTTCACAGATACGCAGTATTTT.

The chain employs TRBV19 and TRBJ2-1; 9 positions match TRBD2. V was clipped by 6 bases and J by 6 bases; unmatched bases: 12. The CDR3 is 16 residues long. Germline V gene data show CDR1 as LNHDA and CDR2 as SQIVND (reference sequence). This chain's CDR3 is CASRDIRAGGTNEQFF. The CDR3 region has the DNA TGTGCCAGTAGAGATATAAGAGCGGGGGGTACCAATGAGCAGTTCTTC.

This chain uses TRBV7-2 with TRBJ2-7; TRBD2 matches at 10 bases. Trimming at V came to 5 bases and at J to 7 bases, leaving 14 bases not matched to a gene. The CDR3 is 16 residues long. Germline assignment: CDR1 SGHTA and CDR2 FQGNSA. The CDR3: CASSPHTTSGMREQYF. The CDR3 DNA follows: TGTGCCAGCAGCCCCCATACTACTAGCGGGATGAGGGAGCAGTACTTC.

This rearrangement joins TRBV29-1 to TRBJ1-3, with D uncertain. The CDR3 runs 13 residues. V shed 4 bases and J shed 0 bases, with 7 bases lying between them. CDR1 is SQVTM and CDR2 is ANQGSEA in the germline V gene. The CDR3 DNA is TGCAGCGTTGTTAAGAACTCTGGAAACACCATATATTTT. This sequence encodes CSVVKNSGNTIYF.